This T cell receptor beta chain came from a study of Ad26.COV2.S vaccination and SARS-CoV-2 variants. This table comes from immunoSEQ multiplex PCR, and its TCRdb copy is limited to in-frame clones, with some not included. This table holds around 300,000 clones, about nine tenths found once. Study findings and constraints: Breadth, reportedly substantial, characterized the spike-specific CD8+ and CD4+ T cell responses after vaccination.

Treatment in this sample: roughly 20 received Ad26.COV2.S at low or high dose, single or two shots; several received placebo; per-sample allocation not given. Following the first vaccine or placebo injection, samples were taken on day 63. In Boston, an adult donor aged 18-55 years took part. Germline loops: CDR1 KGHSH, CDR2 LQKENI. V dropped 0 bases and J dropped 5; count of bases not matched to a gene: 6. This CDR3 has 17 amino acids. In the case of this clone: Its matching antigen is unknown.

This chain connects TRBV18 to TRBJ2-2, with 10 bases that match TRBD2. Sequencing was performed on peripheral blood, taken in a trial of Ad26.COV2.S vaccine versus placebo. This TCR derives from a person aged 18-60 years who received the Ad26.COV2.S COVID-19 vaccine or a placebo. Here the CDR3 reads CASSPPSLSGRTGELFF. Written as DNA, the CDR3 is TGTGCCAGCTCACCACCATCACTTAGCGGGAGGACCGGGGAGCTGTTTTTT.